Listed below are T cell receptor beta chains from one sample, sequenced in a study of control samples from healthy donors and cancer patients. The assay was immunoSEQ multiplex PCR, and TCRdb's table has in-frame clones only and misses some. The table includes more than 140,000 clones, under 95% detected once. Material for sequencing was blood. These receptors came from a man in his forties or fifties in good health. Both conserved end residues are part of each CDR3. Each record gives: J gene, V gene, CDR3 protein.

j_gene: TRBJ1-5
v_gene: TRBV24-1
CDR3aa: CATGAGGSNQPQHF

j_gene: TRBJ1-2
v_gene: TRBV24-1
CDR3aa: CATSEVNAALTGYTF

j_gene: TRBJ2-3
v_gene: TRBV5-6
CDR3aa: CASSWEGTFSTDTQYF

j_gene: TRBJ1-2
v_gene: TRBV24-1
CDR3aa: CATSDERGNGYTF

j_gene: TRBJ1-4
v_gene: TRBV9
CDR3aa: CASSVDWGGKLFF

j_gene: TRBJ2-3
v_gene: TRBV10-3
CDR3aa: CAISESVSGTDTQYF

j_gene: TRBJ1-5
v_gene: TRBV10-3
CDR3aa: CAISESGYQPQHF

j_gene: TRBJ1-5
v_gene: TRBV20-1
CDR3aa: CSAKRGESQHF

j_gene: TRBJ1-3
v_gene: TRBV6-5
CDR3aa: CASSQDRENTIYF

j_gene: TRBJ2-1
v_gene: TRBV5-1
CDR3aa: CASSSGNTGTSGRGYEQFF

j_gene: TRBJ2-1
v_gene: TRBV11-3
CDR3aa: CASSPQGSDNEQFF

j_gene: TRBJ2-1
v_gene: TRBV7-2
CDR3aa: CASSLAGAHNEQFF

j_gene: TRBJ2-2
v_gene: TRBV3-1/TRBV3-2
CDR3aa: CASSQVGVTGELFF

j_gene: TRBJ2-5
v_gene: TRBV7-9
CDR3aa: CASSFVRGQETQYF

j_gene: TRBJ2-5
v_gene: TRBV5-4
CDR3aa: CASSFATGVQETQYF

j_gene: TRBJ1-1
v_gene: TRBV9
CDR3aa: CASSAASWGDRNTEAFF

j_gene: TRBJ1-1
v_gene: TRBV29-1
CDR3aa: CSVEMWSTEAFF

j_gene: TRBJ2-1
v_gene: TRBV30
CDR3aa: CAWTGGGPSEQFF

j_gene: TRBJ2-3
v_gene: TRBV5-1
CDR3aa: CASSFQYTDTQYF

j_gene: TRBJ2-1
v_gene: TRBV10-3
CDR3aa: CATKGPSSYNEQFF

j_gene: TRBJ1-5
v_gene: TRBV27
CDR3aa: CASSFSTPGGNQPQHF

j_gene: TRBJ1-6
v_gene: TRBV5-4
CDR3aa: CASSSDRGIRNNSPLHF

j_gene: TRBJ1-1
v_gene: TRBV6-5
CDR3aa: CASSSLYDSQNTEAFF

j_gene: TRBJ1-5
v_gene: TRBV6-5
CDR3aa: CASRVYSNQPQHF

j_gene: TRBJ1-5
v_gene: TRBV2
CDR3aa: CASTRDRSYQPQHF

j_gene: TRBJ2-7
v_gene: TRBV30
CDR3aa: CAWSVLRAPYEQYF

j_gene: TRBJ2-1
v_gene: TRBV11-3
CDR3aa: CASSLGLWTRGDEQFF

j_gene: TRBJ1-4
v_gene: TRBV4-1
CDR3aa: CASSLPTGNEKLFF

j_gene: TRBJ1-3
v_gene: TRBV4-1
CDR3aa: CASSQAPDRLSGNTIYF

j_gene: TRBJ2-2
v_gene: TRBV3-1/TRBV3-2
CDR3aa: CASLPGNTGELFF

j_gene: TRBJ2-7
v_gene: TRBV7-9
CDR3aa: CASSSRDRVVHEQYF

j_gene: TRBJ2-6
v_gene: TRBV10-3
CDR3aa: CAISKGDRGSGANVLTF

j_gene: TRBJ2-7
v_gene: TRBV25-1
CDR3aa: CASSSPGTSVYEQYF

j_gene: TRBJ2-1
v_gene: TRBV14
CDR3aa: CASSHELAGTYNEQFF

j_gene: TRBJ1-3
v_gene: TRBV9
CDR3aa: CASSVGASSGNTIYF

j_gene: TRBJ1-2
v_gene: TRBV5-1
CDR3aa: CATDGLANYGYTF

j_gene: TRBJ1-4
v_gene: TRBV7-8
CDR3aa: CASSLGVRGREKLFF

j_gene: TRBJ1-2
v_gene: TRBV9
CDR3aa: CASSPSGGASYGYTF

j_gene: TRBJ1-1
v_gene: TRBV29-1
CDR3aa: CSVEDAFRMAFF

j_gene: TRBJ2-5
v_gene: TRBV9
CDR3aa: CASSPRGSKTQYF

j_gene: TRBJ2-5
v_gene: TRBV20-1
CDR3aa: CSADLGETQYF

j_gene: TRBJ2-1
v_gene: TRBV7-6
CDR3aa: CASSLGTSGTYNEQFF

j_gene: TRBJ1-1
v_gene: TRBV20-1
CDR3aa: CSAWGQGKAFF

j_gene: TRBJ2-7
v_gene: TRBV28
CDR3aa: CASSWLAGTSSYEQYF

j_gene: TRBJ2-7
v_gene: TRBV6-6
CDR3aa: CASVGTTKLQYF

j_gene: TRBJ2-5
v_gene: TRBV20-1
CDR3aa: CSARDQETQYF

j_gene: TRBJ2-1
v_gene: TRBV7-6
CDR3aa: CASSVLTSGRTSGEQFF

j_gene: TRBJ1-1
v_gene: TRBV5-6
CDR3aa: CASSSGTGPEAFF

j_gene: TRBJ1-3
v_gene: TRBV9
CDR3aa: CASSGGQLLSGNTIYF

j_gene: TRBJ1-2
v_gene: TRBV27
CDR3aa: CASSLDPFGGLSYGYTF

j_gene: TRBJ2-7
v_gene: TRBV13
CDR3aa: CASSLDASYEQYF

j_gene: TRBJ2-1
v_gene: TRBV27
CDR3aa: CASSLQTPLRRSYNEQFF

j_gene: TRBJ2-1
v_gene: TRBV5-4
CDR3aa: CASSWDLFLAGEGSYNEQFF

j_gene: TRBJ2-7
v_gene: TRBV7-2
CDR3aa: CASSEGAGDYEQYF